The next 3 T cell receptor beta chains were all read from a single sample in a study of PD-1 blockade in classical Hodgkin lymphoma. TCRdb's table, derived via immunoSEQ multiplex PCR, lists solely in-frame clones and lacks some. Here the sample spans about 90,000 clones, 75% to 95% being singletons. As to time point: cycle 4 day 1 (C4D1), after less than seven weeks of nivolumab. The patients all showed relapse after autologous stem cell transplantation, while their brentuximab vedotin exposure varied. Specimen: peripheral blood mononuclear cells (PBMCs), collected before the fourth cycle of nivolumab. Receptor source: a human donor with classical Hodgkin lymphoma.

V is TRBV7-9 and J is TRBJ2-3; the D is unclear. The CDR3 is 9 residues long. Germline-derived CDR1 and CDR2 are SEHNR and FQNEAQ (reference sequence). V was trimmed by 4 bases and J by 13 bases, leaving 6 bases between them. For the CDR3, the DNA is TGTGCCAGCAGCTCCGAGGAGTATTTT. Residues: CASSSEEYF. The complete variable domain, with remaining parts taken from reference TRBV7-9 and TRBJ2-3, reads DTGVSQNPRHKITKRGQNVTFRCDPISEHNRLYWYRQTLGQGPEFLTYFQNEAQLEKSRLLSDRFSAERPKGSFSTLEIQRTEQGDSAMYLCASSSEEYFGPGTRLTVL.

The genes are TRBV11-2 and TRBJ2-2; no definite D call. Trimming shortened V by 5 bases and J by 3 bases, and 10 bases separated the two germline ends. The CDR3 has 14 amino acids. Germline-derived CDR1 and CDR2 are SGHAT and FQNNGV. As DNA, the CDR3 is TGTGCCAGCAGCCTAGGTGGGGACACCGGGGAGCTGTTTTTT. Translation gives CASSLGGDTGELFF.

This sequence joins TRBV25-1 and TRBJ2-1; D is tentatively TRBD1 or TRBD2 (5 bases each). The CDR3 totals 16 residues. Germline V CDR1 and CDR2: MGHDK, SYGVNS. V was cut by 1 base and J by 4 bases, with 14 bases left in between. The CDR3 nucleotides are TGTGCCAGCAGTGAATTTGGGGACGGCCGATACAATGAGCAGTTCTTC. This codes for CASSEFGDGRYNEQFF. Variable domain in full (rest from reference TRBV25-1 and TRBJ2-1): EADIYQTPRYLVIGTGKKITLECSQTMGHDKMYWYQQDPGMELHLIHYSYGVNSTEKGDLSSESTVSRIRTEHFPLTLESARPSHTSQYLCASSEFGDGRYNEQFFGPGTRLTVL.